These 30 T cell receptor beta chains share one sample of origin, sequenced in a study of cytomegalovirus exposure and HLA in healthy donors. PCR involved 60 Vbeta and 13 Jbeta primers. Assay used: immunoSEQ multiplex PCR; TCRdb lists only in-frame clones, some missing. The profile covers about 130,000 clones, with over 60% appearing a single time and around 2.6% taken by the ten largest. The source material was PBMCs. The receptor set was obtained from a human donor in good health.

The CDR3 spells CASSLAWRGGLNEQFF. As DNA, the CDR3 is TGTGCCAGCAGCTTAGCGTGGCGGGGGGGGTTGAATGAGCAGTTCTTC. The chain links TRBV7-2 to TRBJ2-1, with 9 bases that match TRBD2. CDR3 length: 16 residues. The trim removed 0 bases at V and 7 bases at J, leaving 7 bases unmatched. The germline V gene has CDR1 SGHTA and CDR2 FQGNSA.

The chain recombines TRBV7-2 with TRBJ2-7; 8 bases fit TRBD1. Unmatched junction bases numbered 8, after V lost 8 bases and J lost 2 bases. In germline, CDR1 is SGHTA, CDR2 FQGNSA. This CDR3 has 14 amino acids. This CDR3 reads CASSTGANTYEQYF. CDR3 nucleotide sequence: TGTGCCAGCTCGACAGGGGCAAACACCTACGAGCAGTACTTC.

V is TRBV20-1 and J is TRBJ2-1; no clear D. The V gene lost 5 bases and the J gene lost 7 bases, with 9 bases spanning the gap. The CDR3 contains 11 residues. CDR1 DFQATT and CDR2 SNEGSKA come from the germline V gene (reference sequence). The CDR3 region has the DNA TGCAGTGCTCCTCGGCGGAATGAGCAGTTCTTC. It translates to CSAPRRNEQFF.

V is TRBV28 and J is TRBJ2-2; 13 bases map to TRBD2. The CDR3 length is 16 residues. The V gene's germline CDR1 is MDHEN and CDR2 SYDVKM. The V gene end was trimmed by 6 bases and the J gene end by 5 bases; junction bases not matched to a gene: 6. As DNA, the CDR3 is TGTGCCAGCAGACTAGCGGGAGGGCCGGGGACCGGGGAGCTGTTTTTT. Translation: CASRLAGGPGTGELFF.

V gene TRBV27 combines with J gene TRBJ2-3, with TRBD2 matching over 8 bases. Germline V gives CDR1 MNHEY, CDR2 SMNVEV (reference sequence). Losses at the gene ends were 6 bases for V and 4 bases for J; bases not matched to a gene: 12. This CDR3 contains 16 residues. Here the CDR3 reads CASRVSGRGAADTQYF. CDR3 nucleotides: TGTGCCAGCAGAGTCTCCGGGCGGGGGGCCGCAGATACGCAGTATTTT.

CDR3 DNA: TGCGCCAGCAGCCAATCCCGGGTGGGGGGATATGGCTACACCTTC. Encoded protein: CASSQSRVGGYGYTF. This sequence joins TRBV4-3 and TRBJ1-2; D might be TRBD1 (5 bases). V gave up 2 bases and J gave up 5 bases, with 15 bases separating them. Germline V lookup: CDR1 LGHNA, CDR2 YSLEER. The CDR3 is 15 amino acids.

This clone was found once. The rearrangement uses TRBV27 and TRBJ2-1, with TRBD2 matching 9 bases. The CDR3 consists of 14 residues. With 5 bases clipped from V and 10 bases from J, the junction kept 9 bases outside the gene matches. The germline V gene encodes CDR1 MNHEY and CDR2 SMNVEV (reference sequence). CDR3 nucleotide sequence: TGTGCCAGCAGTGGGGCGGGGGGGTCGGGGGAGCAGTTCTTC. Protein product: CASSGAGGSGEQFF.

The CDR3 is CASRSGTGNEKLFF. The DNA of the CDR3 is TGCGCCAGCAGATCCGGGACAGGAAATGAAAAACTGTTTTTT. V and J are TRBV5-1 and TRBJ1-4, with TRBD1 identical over 8 bases. The CDR3 spans 14 residues. The V and J ends lost 5 bases and 5 bases, in that order; junction bases with no gene match: 5. The germline V gene has CDR1 SGHRS and CDR2 YFSETQ.

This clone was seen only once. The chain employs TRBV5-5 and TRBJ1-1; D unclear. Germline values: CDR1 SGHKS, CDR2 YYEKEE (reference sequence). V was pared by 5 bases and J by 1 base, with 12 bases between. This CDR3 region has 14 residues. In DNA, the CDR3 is TGTGCCAGCAGAATGGGAGATTGGAACACTGAAGCTTTCTTT. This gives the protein CASRMGDWNTEAFF.

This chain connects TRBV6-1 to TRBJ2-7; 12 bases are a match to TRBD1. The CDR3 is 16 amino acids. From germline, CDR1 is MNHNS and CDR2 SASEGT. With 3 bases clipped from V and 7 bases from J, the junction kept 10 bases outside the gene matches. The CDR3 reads CASSDTPGQGAGEQYF. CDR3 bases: TGTGCCAGCAGTGACACCCCGGGACAGGGGGCTGGGGAGCAGTACTTC.

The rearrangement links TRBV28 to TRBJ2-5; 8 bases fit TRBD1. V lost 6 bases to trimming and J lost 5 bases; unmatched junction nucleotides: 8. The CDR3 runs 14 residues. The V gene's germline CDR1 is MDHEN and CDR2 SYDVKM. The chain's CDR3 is CASRPTGGRETQYF. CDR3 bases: TGTGCCAGCAGGCCAACAGGGGGAAGGGAGACCCAGTACTTC.

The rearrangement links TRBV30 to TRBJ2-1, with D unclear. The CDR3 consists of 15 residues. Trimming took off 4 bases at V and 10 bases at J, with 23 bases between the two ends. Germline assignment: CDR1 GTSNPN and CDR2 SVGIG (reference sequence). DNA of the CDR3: TGTGCCTGGACCCTCTCCCGGAGAGCAATGGTGGAGCAGTTCTTC. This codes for CAWTLSRRAMVEQFF.

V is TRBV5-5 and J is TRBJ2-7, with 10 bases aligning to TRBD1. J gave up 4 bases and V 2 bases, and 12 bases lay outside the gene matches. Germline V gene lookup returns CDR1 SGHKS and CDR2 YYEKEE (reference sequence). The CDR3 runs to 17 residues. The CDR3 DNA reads TGTGCCAGCAGCTTACTCGTCACCGGGACAGGGGTATACGAGCAGTACTTC. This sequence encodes CASSLLVTGTGVYEQYF.

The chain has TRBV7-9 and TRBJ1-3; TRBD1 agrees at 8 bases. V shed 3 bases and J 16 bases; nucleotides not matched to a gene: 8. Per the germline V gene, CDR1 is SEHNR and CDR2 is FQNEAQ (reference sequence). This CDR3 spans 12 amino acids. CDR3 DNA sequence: TGTGCCAGCAGCTTGGGGGGGACAGGCCGGTATTTT. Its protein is CASSLGGTGRYF.

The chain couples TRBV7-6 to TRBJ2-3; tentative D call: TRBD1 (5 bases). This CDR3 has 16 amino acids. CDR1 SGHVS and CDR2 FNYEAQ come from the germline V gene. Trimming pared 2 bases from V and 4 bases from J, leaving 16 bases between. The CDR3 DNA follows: TGTGCCAGCAGCTTACGTCCAGGGAAAGGGCCAGATACGCAGTATTTT. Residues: CASSLRPGKGPDTQYF.

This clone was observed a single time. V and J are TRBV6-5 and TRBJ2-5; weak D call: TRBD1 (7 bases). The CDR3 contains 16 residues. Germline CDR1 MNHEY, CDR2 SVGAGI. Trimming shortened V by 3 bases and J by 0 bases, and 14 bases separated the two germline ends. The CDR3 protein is CASSYLAGGYQETQYF. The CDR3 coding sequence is TGTGCCAGCAGTTATCTGGCAGGGGGGTACCAAGAGACCCAGTACTTC.

Written as DNA, the CDR3 is TGTGCCAGCAGTCAACACACGGGACAGGGGGCAATCCAGCATTTT. Protein sequence: CASSQHTGQGAIQHF. The rearrangement uses TRBV28 and TRBJ1-5; 12 bases agree with TRBD1. Germline V CDR1 and CDR2: MDHEN, SYDVKM. V lost 5 bases to trimming and J lost 12 bases; unmatched junction nucleotides: 11. There are 15 residues in the CDR3.

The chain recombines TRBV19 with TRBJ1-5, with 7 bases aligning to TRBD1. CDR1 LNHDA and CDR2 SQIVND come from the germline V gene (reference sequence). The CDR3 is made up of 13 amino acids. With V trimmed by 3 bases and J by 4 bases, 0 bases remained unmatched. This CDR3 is CASSIRGNQPQHF. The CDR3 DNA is TGTGCCAGTAGTATCAGGGGGAATCAGCCCCAGCATTTT.

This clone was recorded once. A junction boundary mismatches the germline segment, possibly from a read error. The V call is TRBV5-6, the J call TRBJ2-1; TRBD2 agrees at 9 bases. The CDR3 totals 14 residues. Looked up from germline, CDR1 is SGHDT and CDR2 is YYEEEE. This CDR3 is CAGSFSAGGYEQFF. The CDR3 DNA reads TGTGCCGGCAGCTTCTCAGCGGGAGGTTATGAGCAGTTCTTC.

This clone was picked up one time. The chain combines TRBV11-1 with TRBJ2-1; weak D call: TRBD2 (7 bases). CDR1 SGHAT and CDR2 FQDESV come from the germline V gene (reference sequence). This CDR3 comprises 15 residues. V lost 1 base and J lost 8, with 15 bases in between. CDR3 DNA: TGTGCCAGCAGCTTAGTTGGGGGGGCCGGCGATGAGCAGTTCTTC. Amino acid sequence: CASSLVGGAGDEQFF.

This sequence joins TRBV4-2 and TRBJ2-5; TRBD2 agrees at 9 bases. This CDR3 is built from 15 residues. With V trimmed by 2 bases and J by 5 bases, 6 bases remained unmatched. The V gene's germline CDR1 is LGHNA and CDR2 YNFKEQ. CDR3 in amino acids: CASSQLREGRETQYF. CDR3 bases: TGTGCCAGCAGCCAATTGCGGGAGGGCCGGGAGACCCAGTACTTC.

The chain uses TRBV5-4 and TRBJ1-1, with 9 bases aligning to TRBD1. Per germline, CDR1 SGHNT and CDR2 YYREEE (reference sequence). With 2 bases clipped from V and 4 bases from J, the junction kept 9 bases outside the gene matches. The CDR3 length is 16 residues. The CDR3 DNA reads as TGTGCCAGCAGCTTACCCCGCGGGACAGGGAGCACTGAAGCTTTCTTT. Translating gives CASSLPRGTGSTEAFF.

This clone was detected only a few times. The CDR3 DNA is TGTGCCAGCAGTGAACCCGGGACATACGAGCAGTACTTC. Its protein product is CASSEPGTYEQYF. The V and J genes are TRBV25-1 and TRBJ2-7; TRBD1 is a possible D gene (6 bases). The ends were cut back, 2 bases at V and 4 bases at J, with 9 bases in the middle. Germline CDR1 and CDR2: MGHDK and SYGVNS. The CDR3 loop spans 13 amino acids.

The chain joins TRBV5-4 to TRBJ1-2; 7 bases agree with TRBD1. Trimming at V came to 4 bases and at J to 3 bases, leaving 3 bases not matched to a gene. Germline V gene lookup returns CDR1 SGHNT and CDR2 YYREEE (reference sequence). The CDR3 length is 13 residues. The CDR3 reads CASSRDSYYGYTF. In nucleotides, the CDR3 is TGTGCCAGCAGCCGGGACAGCTACTATGGCTACACCTTC.

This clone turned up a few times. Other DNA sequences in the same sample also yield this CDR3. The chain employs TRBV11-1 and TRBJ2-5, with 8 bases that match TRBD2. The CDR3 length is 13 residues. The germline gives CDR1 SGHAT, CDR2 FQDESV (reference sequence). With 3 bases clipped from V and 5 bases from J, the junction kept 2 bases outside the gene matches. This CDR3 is CASSFPGGETQYF. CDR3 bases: TGTGCCAGCAGCTTCCCGGGGGGGGAGACCCAGTACTTC.

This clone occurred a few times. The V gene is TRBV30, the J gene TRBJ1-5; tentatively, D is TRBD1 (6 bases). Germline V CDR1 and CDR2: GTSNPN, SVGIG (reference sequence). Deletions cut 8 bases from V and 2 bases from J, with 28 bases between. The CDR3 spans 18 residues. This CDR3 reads CAGFPSRQVPEGNQPQHF. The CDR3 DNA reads TGTGCCGGCTTCCCGTCGAGACAGGTCCCCGAGGGCAATCAGCCCCAGCATTTT.

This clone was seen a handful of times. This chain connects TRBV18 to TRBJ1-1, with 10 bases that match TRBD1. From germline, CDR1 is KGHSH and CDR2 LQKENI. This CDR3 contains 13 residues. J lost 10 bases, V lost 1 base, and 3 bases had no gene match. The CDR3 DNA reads TGTGCCAGCTCACCACTGGACAGGGGGGGAGCTTTCTTT. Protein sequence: CASSPLDRGGAFF.

The CDR3 loop reads CASSLTALGGELFF. The CDR3 DNA reads TGTGCCAGCAGCTTAACCGCGCTAGGCGGGGAGCTGTTTTTT. The chain recombines TRBV7-3 with TRBJ2-2, with D hard to call. The CDR3 extends over 14 amino acids. Trimming pared 0 bases from V and 7 bases from J, leaving 9 bases between. Germline V lookup: CDR1 SGHTA, CDR2 FQGTGA.

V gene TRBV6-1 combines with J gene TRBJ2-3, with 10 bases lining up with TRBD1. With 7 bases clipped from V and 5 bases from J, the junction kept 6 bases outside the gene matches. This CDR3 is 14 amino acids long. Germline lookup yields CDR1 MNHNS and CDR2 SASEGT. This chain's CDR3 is CASTGTGAKDTQYF. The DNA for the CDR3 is TGTGCCAGCACCGGGACAGGGGCAAAAGATACGCAGTATTTT.

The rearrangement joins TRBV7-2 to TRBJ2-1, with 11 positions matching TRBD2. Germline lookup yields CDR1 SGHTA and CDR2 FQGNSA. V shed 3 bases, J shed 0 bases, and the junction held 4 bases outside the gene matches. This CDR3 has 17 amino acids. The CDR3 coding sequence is TGTGCCAGCAGCTTGACTAGCGGGGTCTACTCCTACAATGAGCAGTTCTTC. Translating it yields CASSLTSGVYSYNEQFF.